This entry lists 13 T cell receptor beta chains sequenced from one sample in a study of blood T cell repertoires in COVID-19. The table came from immunoSEQ multiplex PCR; TCRdb's copy has only in-frame clones and leaves some out. Seen here are a few hundred thousand clones, around 80% observed once, and the top ten hold 2% to 2.5%. Specimen: peripheral blood. These TCRs come from a man aged 40-55 years who had recovered from COVID-19.

The chain carries TRBV19 and TRBJ2-7; 8 bases agree with TRBD2. Germline V gene lookup returns CDR1 LNHDA and CDR2 SQIVND (reference sequence). The CDR3 is made up of 16 amino acids. Trimming cost V 4 bases and J 2 bases; bases outside gene matches: 10. For the CDR3, the DNA is TGTGCCAGTAGTACTAAGGAGGCGGGAGGAGCCTACGAGCAGTACTTC. It yields the protein CASSTKEAGGAYEQYF.

This sequence joins TRBV10-1 and TRBJ2-7, with 11 bases identical to TRBD2. V trimming: 6 bases; J trimming: 5 bases; junction bases outside the gene matches: 9. Germline V lookup: CDR1 WNHNN, CDR2 SYGVQD (reference sequence). The CDR3 contains 15 residues. CDR3 in amino acids: CASSPSSGRIDEQYF. The CDR3 DNA follows: TGCGCCAGCAGCCCCTCTAGCGGGAGGATTGACGAGCAGTACTTC.

This clone has just one count. The chain links TRBV9 to TRBJ2-2, with 7 bases that match TRBD1. The V segment lost 1 base and the J segment 3 bases; nucleotides outside the gene matches: 6. The CDR3 is made up of 16 amino acids. The germline gives CDR1 SGDLS, CDR2 YYNGEE. The CDR3 region is CASSVTTGADTGELFF. CDR3 sequence (DNA): TGTGCCAGCAGCGTAACCACAGGGGCGGACACCGGGGAGCTGTTTTTT.

The rearrangement joins TRBV7-2 to TRBJ2-3; D unclear. From germline, CDR1 is SGHTA and CDR2 FQGNSA. This CDR3 has 14 amino acids. Trimming pared 4 bases from V and 1 base from J, leaving 9 bases between. The CDR3 loop reads CASSSRLGTDTQYF. DNA for the CDR3: TGTGCCAGCAGCTCGCGGCTCGGCACAGATACGCAGTATTTT.

A few counts support this clone. The chain combines TRBV19 with TRBJ2-2; possibly TRBD2 for D (5 bases). V lost 1 base to trimming and J lost 6 bases, with 9 bases between them. CDR3 length equals 14 residues. CDR1 is LNHDA, CDR2 SQIVND, per germline (reference sequence). This CDR3 reads CASSIGTQSGELFF. The CDR3 DNA reads TGTGCCAGTAGTATAGGGACTCAGTCCGGGGAGCTGTTTTTT.

The J gene is TRBJ1-1, the V gene TRBV10-2, with D uncertain. Trimming took 3 bases from V and 0 from J, leaving 8 bases between them. This CDR3 comprises 14 residues. Per the germline V gene, CDR1 is WSHSY and CDR2 is SAAADI. The CDR3 region is CASSDWRMNTEAFF. As DNA, the CDR3 is TGCGCCAGCAGTGACTGGAGGATGAACACTGAAGCTTTCTTT.

This rearrangement joins TRBV4-3 to TRBJ1-3; 7 nucleotides align to TRBD1. J was trimmed by 0 bases and V by 4 bases; bases with no gene match: 15. The CDR3 has 19 residues. Germline assignment: CDR1 LGHNA and CDR2 YSLEER. The CDR3 coding sequence is TGCGCCAGCAGCCCCCGATTACCGGGACAGCCCAGCTCTGGAAACACCATATATTTT. It specifies CASSPRLPGQPSSGNTIYF.

J is TRBJ2-5 and V is TRBV6-5, with 7 bases matching TRBD1. The CDR3 is 13 residues long. With V trimmed by 7 bases and J by 1 base, 3 bases remained unmatched. Germline V gene sequence: CDR1 MNHEY, CDR2 SVGAGI. Written as DNA, the CDR3 is TGTGCCAGCACGGGACAGACCCAAGAGACCCAGTACTTC. This gives the protein CASTGQTQETQYF.

The rearrangement uses TRBV13 and TRBJ2-5; 9 positions match TRBD2. The length of the CDR3 is 16 residues. CDR1 is PRHDT and CDR2 is FYEKMQ in the germline V gene (reference sequence). Germline trimming cut 5 bases from V and 4 bases from J; bases unmatched to any gene: 11. CDR3 nucleotides: TGTGCCAGCAGCCCCCTCGGCGGGGGGGCCGGAGAGACCCAGTACTTC. The encoded protein is CASSPLGGGAGETQYF.

The chain couples TRBV30 to TRBJ1-1; the D is unclear. V lost 2 bases and J lost 3, with 13 bases in between. Germline V gene sequence: CDR1 GTSNPN, CDR2 SVGIG (reference sequence). This CDR3 region has 14 residues. CDR3 coding DNA: TGTGCCTGGAGTCCAGGCGCGGGTGACACTGAAGCTTTCTTT. This codes for CAWSPGAGDTEAFF.

The CDR3 sequence is CASSFGQGGEKLFF. For the CDR3, the DNA is TGTGCCAGCTCGTTCGGACAGGGCGGCGAAAAACTGTTTTTT. The chain is built from TRBV18 and TRBJ1-4, with 8 bases fitting TRBD1. The V gene end was trimmed by 6 bases and the J gene end by 8 bases; junction bases not matched to a gene: 8. Germline CDR1 and CDR2: KGHSH and LQKENI. This CDR3 has 14 amino acids. Combining the CDR3 with reference TRBV18 and TRBJ1-4 gives the whole variable domain NAGVMQNPRHLVRRRGQEARLRCSPMKGHSHVYWYRQLPEEGLKFMVYLQKENIIDESGMPKERFSAEFPKEGPSILRIQQVVRGDSAAYFCASSFGQGGEKLFFGSGTQLSVL.

The rearrangement uses TRBV5-1 and TRBJ1-1; D is ambiguous. Trimming stripped 4 bases from V and 3 bases from J, with 16 bases between. Germline CDR1 and CDR2: SGHRS and YFSETQ. CDR3 size: 15 residues. The CDR3 reads CASSPGQSKDTEAFF. The DNA for the CDR3 is TGCGCCAGCAGCCCTGGGCAAAGTAAGGACACTGAAGCTTTCTTT.

The chain employs TRBV2 and TRBJ2-5; 7 bases are a match to TRBD2. CDR3 size: 13 residues. J gave up 4 bases and V 5 bases, and 4 bases lay outside the gene matches. CDR1 and CDR2 from the germline V gene are SNHLY and FYNNEI. CDR3 residues: CASSRGGVETQYF. For the CDR3, the DNA is TGTGCCAGCAGTCGGGGAGGGGTAGAGACCCAGTACTTC.